The present entry profiles one T cell receptor beta chain with its context. This sample was included in a study of blood T cell repertoires in COVID-19. The wider study: Samples came from the United States, Italy and Spain, spanning acute and convalescent COVID-19. PBMCs, B-cell-depleted T cells, or T cells were the source of the cDNA or gDNA that made up the material.

The germline V gene has CDR1 KGHSH and CDR2 LQKENI. Trimming took 2 bases from V and 4 from J; bases not matched to a gene: 4. This CDR3 is built from 16 residues. Original data processing: It was from reference gene primer amplification that nucleated cell counts were estimated. Assay used: immunoSEQ multiplex PCR; TCRdb lists only in-frame clones, some missing. That table is the source of V, J and clone size, and D and trimming were worked out from the DNA. The table has some 250,000 clones, about 86% seen once. The TCR originated in a woman at least 80 years old with acute or convalescent COVID-19. The chain joins TRBV18 to TRBJ2-1, with TRBD2 matching 11 bases. The material sequenced was peripheral blood. CDR3 coding DNA: TGTGCCAGCTCACCAGCTAGCGGGGGGTTATACAATGAGCAGTTCTTC. Its translation is CASSPASGGLYNEQFF.